A selection of T cell receptor beta chains follows, all from one sample in a study of response to subunit inactivated influenza vaccine. MiXCR, applied by TCRdb to the RT-PCR reads, yields one record per CDR3 protein. The repertoire holds about 480,000 distinct CDR3 sequences, with about 25% as singletons. This specimen consisted of CD4+ T cells sorted from PBMCs, obtained about 5 days after vaccination. These receptors were obtained from a man aged 45-65 years who received an inactivated influenza vaccine. Both conserved end residues are part of each CDR3.

V gene | CDR3 protein
TRBV20-1 | CSARSDRRSLNTEAFF
TRBV20-1 | CSASTGPKNEQFF
TRBV6-1 | CASRAPGQGNGELFF
TRBV3-1 | CASSPFGQGVYGYTF
TRBV11-2 | CASSFPDSPYEQYF
TRBV28 | CASSSSYGYTF
TRBV7-8 | CASSPKAGNYGYTF
TRBV6-2/TRBV6-3 | CASSWTVNTGELFF
TRBV2 | CASSEYSNYGYTF
TRBV9 | CASSVGSSGDNEQFF
TRBV5-6 | CASSVGLAGVYEQYF
TRBV3-1 | CASSQGVSGNTIYF
TRBV20-1 | CSANRDRGQETQYF
TRBV6-5 | CASSYSGGPRETQYF
TRBV6-2/TRBV6-3 | CASSYSAGLIYNEQFF
TRBV9 | CASSQSPGTAYEQYF
TRBV11-2 | CASSLAVGTGELFF
TRBV10-3 | CAISGVDSNPYEQYF
TRBV9 | CASSVTLKGGTGELFF
TRBV4-3 | CASSQSPSPAGANVLTF
TRBV9 | CASSAAPGTEAFF
TRBV20-1 | CSASDLLSSYEQYF
TRBV6-2/TRBV6-3 | CASSYNIGGARMNTEAFF
TRBV7-9 | CASSLVWGTSYNEQFF
TRBV28 | CASSLGNSVVGAQHF
TRBV29-1 | CSVGQGPSSAYNEQFF
TRBV20-1 | CSASSGNTINQETQYF
TRBV24-1 | CATSDRSGGTDTQYF
TRBV5-1 | CASSLGTETNYGYTF
TRBV20-1 | CSARGGTSGVSDTQYF
TRBV2 | CATRVVRNTGELFF
TRBV6-4 | CASPSASKNIQYF
TRBV7-9 | CASSLQASGNTIYF
TRBV20-1 | CSAGTRFSEQFF
TRBV19 | CASSTRTGLLTSSYEQYF
TRBV15 | CATSRDVGRVGLSGYTF
TRBV12-3/TRBV12-4 | CASSRSGTGTYEQYF
TRBV4-2 | CASSHQTSGGAHYNEQFF
TRBV29-1 | CSALLGGGRGGYEQFF
TRBV15 | CATSMVTGANVLTF
TRBV24-1 | CATGGNTGELFF
TRBV18 | CASSPQAGGKSDTQYF
TRBV5-1 | CASSSGQGFGETQYF
TRBV20-1 | CSARDFRGLLSTDTQYF
TRBV6-1 | CATERVGENTEAFF
TRBV20-1 | CRAGDPTGLAKYNEQFF
TRBV7-2 | CASSLGTGANEKLFF
TRBV7-2 | CASRRTSGATYNEQFF
TRBV4-2 | CASSQDWREGYEKLFF
TRBV20-1 | CSANPLLWTGPVRSLHF
TRBV18 | CASSPPTYEQYF
TRBV20-1 | CSASSSGGVSYEQYF
TRBV4-3 | CASSQERGVYNEQFF
TRBV21-1 | CASSKDLILAGGPYNEQFF
TRBV28 | CASSFYWGGESSYEQYF
TRBV7-8 | CASSRLGEVFF
TRBV3-1 | CASSHSGERQYF
TRBV12-3/TRBV12-4 | CASKQRRAAGGKNIQYF
TRBV7-8 | CASSFASNYGYTF